The 30 T cell receptor beta chains in this list originate from one sample, sequenced in a study of blood T cell repertoires in COVID-19 (dated by TCRdb to about 2020). The library was obtained by the immunoSEQ multiplex PCR assay. TCRdb retrieved this table from immuneACCESS and kept in-frame rearrangements only. Not all clones are present; in checked studies, unresolved V genes account for under half, and no reason is known for the remainder. This sample holds 81,000 or so clones; around 92% were observed only once. The ten most abundant clones make up roughly 5.9% of the sample. The sequenced sample consisted of peripheral blood. The receptors originated from a woman aged 55 to 70 with active COVID-19.

The rearrangement joins TRBV3-1 (or the pseudogene TRBV3-2) to TRBJ1-4, with D possibly TRBD1 on 5 matching bases. Germline V gene data show CDR1 as LGHDT and CDR2 as YNNKEL (reference sequence). V gave up 5 bases and J gave up 3 bases, with 16 bases separating them. This CDR3 is 16 amino acids long. The CDR3 here is CASSEGPIGANEKLFF. CDR3 in DNA: TGTGCCAGCAGCGAAGGACCCATAGGGGCTAATGAAAAACTGTTTTTT.

J is TRBJ2-5 and V is TRBV2; D gene uncertain. The germline CDR1 and CDR2 sequences are SNHLY and FYNNEI. The V end lost 5 bases, the J end lost 5 bases, and 3 bases lay between the germline ends. The length of the CDR3 is 10 residues. The chain's CDR3 is CASSLETQYF. DNA of the CDR3: TGTGCCAGCAGTCTCGAGACCCAGTACTTC.

The chain carries TRBV7-9 and TRBJ2-3, with 9 positions matching TRBD2. J lost 4 bases, V lost 2 bases, and 1 base had no gene match. The CDR3 contains 14 residues. CDR1 and CDR2 from the germline V gene are SEHNR and FQNEAQ (reference sequence). The CDR3 region has the DNA TGTGCCAGCAGCTTACGCGGGGGGGCAGATACGCAGTATTTT. Its protein is CASSLRGGADTQYF.

The V call is TRBV18, the J call TRBJ2-7; 7 bases match TRBD1. With V trimmed by 6 bases and J by 0 bases, 8 bases remained unmatched. Germline loops: CDR1 KGHSH, CDR2 LQKENI. The CDR3 covers 15 residues. CDR3 sequence reads: CASSRDRESSYEQYF. CDR3 DNA sequence: TGTGCCAGCTCTAGGGACAGAGAGAGCTCCTACGAGCAGTACTTC.

The V and J genes are TRBV11-3 and TRBJ1-2; 10 bases are a match to TRBD1. Germline CDR1 SGHNT, CDR2 YENEEA. The CDR3 covers 14 residues. The V and J ends lost 3 bases and 7 bases, in that order; junction bases with no gene match: 5. CDR3 region: CASSFLTGGRGYTF. CDR3 nucleotide sequence: TGTGCCAGCAGCTTTTTGACAGGGGGCCGTGGCTACACCTTC.

This clone was detected only once. This chain connects TRBV7-3 to TRBJ2-1; TRBD2 aligns across 7 bases. Looked up from germline, CDR1 is SGHTA and CDR2 is FQGTGA. CDR3 length: 16 amino acids. The V gene end was trimmed by 0 bases and the J gene end by 6 bases; junction bases not matched to a gene: 8. CDR3 sequence (DNA): TGTGCCAGCAGCTTAACGGGGAGGGTCTTGGTCAATGAGCAGTTCTTC. Translation gives CASSLTGRVLVNEQFF. Variable domain in full (rest from reference TRBV7-3 and TRBJ2-1): GAGVSQTPSNKVTEKGKYVELRCDPISGHTALYWYRQSLGQGPEFLIYFQGTGAADDSGLPNDRFFAVRPEGSVSTLKIQRTERGDSAVYLCASSLTGRVLVNEQFFGPGTRLTVL.

This clone was counted a single time. V and J are TRBV4-1 and TRBJ2-3; the match to TRBD2 covers 11 bases. V lost 0 bases and J lost 10; bases outside the gene matches: 12. The CDR3 runs 17 residues. Germline values: CDR1 MGHRA, CDR2 YSYEKL. The CDR3 DNA is TGCGCCAGCAGCCAAGAATCTAGCGGGAGGTCTTGGGAGGCGCAGTATTTT. This codes for CASSQESSGRSWEAQYF.

The chain has TRBV19 and TRBJ1-2; TRBD1 matches 11 bases. CDR1 and CDR2 (germline): LNHDA, SQIVND (reference sequence). Germline trimming cut 4 bases from V and 2 bases from J; bases unmatched to any gene: 3. There are 15 residues in the CDR3. CDR3 nucleotide sequence: TGTGCCAGTAGTACGGGACAGGGGGTAAACTATGGCTACACCTTC. As protein: CASSTGQGVNYGYTF.

The chain recombines TRBV7-9 with TRBJ1-5; the D gene is possibly TRBD1 (6 bases). Germline-derived CDR1 and CDR2 are SEHNR and FQNEAQ (reference sequence). The CDR3 has 16 residues. With 2 bases removed from V and 4 bases from J, the gap between germline ends came to 15 bases. In nucleotides, the CDR3 is TGTGCCAGCAGCTTAAGGGACATTGGGGGAAATCAGCCCCAGCATTTT. Its translation: CASSLRDIGGNQPQHF.

The CDR3 DNA reads TGTGCCAGCAGTGTTGAACAGTCTGGTAGAGGGGAAGCTTTCTTT. This gives the protein CASSVEQSGRGEAFF. The rearrangement links TRBV25-1 to TRBJ1-1; D is undetermined. This CDR3 is 15 amino acids long. The germline V gene has CDR1 MGHDK and CDR2 SYGVNS. With 4 bases removed from V and 8 bases from J, the gap between germline ends came to 20 bases.

V usage is TRBV23-1 and J usage is TRBJ1-4, with a tentative D call TRBD1 (6 bases). TRBV23-1 is filed as an ORF, its function uncertain. The CDR3 contains 15 residues. Deletions cut 0 bases from V and 8 bases from J, with 13 bases between. The CDR3 bases are TGCGCCAGCAGTCAATCTCCCAGGGGAGGGGAAAAACTGTTTTTT. Protein sequence: CASSQSPRGGEKLFF.

The gene calls are TRBV29-1 and TRBJ2-3, with D perhaps matching TRBD2 (5 bases). The CDR3 consists of 14 residues. Germline values: CDR1 SQVTM, CDR2 ANQGSEA. The V end was cut by 3 bases, the J end by 2 bases, with 12 bases between. The CDR3 DNA sequence: TGCAGCGTTGATATCCGGGGTTACACAGATACGCAGTATTTT. Its translation is CSVDIRGYTDTQYF.

V gene TRBV4-3 combines with J gene TRBJ1-2; 7 nucleotides line up with TRBD1. With 2 bases clipped from V and 8 bases from J, the junction kept 11 bases outside the gene matches. The CDR3 contains 15 residues. Germline V lookup: CDR1 LGHNA, CDR2 YSLEER. The CDR3 region has the DNA TGCGCCAGCAGCCAACAGATCGTAGCAGGGGGGGGCTACACCTTC. Translating it yields CASSQQIVAGGGYTF.

The chain's CDR3 is CASSFQQGREQFF. CDR3 DNA sequence: TGTGCCAGCAGTTTCCAACAGGGACGGGAGCAGTTCTTC. The chain uses TRBV27 and TRBJ2-1; possibly TRBD1 for D (6 bases). The V gene's germline CDR1 is MNHEY and CDR2 SMNVEV (reference sequence). V was trimmed by 3 bases and J by 10 bases, leaving 13 bases between them. This CDR3 region has 13 residues.

The chain combines TRBV14 with TRBJ2-5; weak D call: TRBD1 (5 bases). The germline V and J ends were trimmed by 2 bases and 2 bases, with 12 bases remaining between them. The CDR3 spans 15 residues. Germline V lookup: CDR1 SGHDN, CDR2 FVKESK. This CDR3 is CASSQLTGSQETQYF. The CDR3 bases are TGTGCCAGCAGCCAACTTACAGGTAGTCAAGAGACCCAGTACTTC. Complete variable domain (other parts from reference TRBV14 and TRBJ2-5): EAGVTQFPSHSVIEKGQTVTLRCDPISGHDNLYWYRRVMGKEIKFLLHFVKESKQDESGMPNNRFLAERTGGTYSTLKVQPAELEDSGVYFCASSQLTGSQETQYFGPGTRLLVL.

The chain employs TRBV4-3 and TRBJ1-2; the match to TRBD1 covers 7 bases. Looked up from germline, CDR1 is LGHNA and CDR2 is YSLEER. Trimming took 0 bases from V and 4 from J; bases not matched to a gene: 11. The CDR3 sequence is 17 residues long. CDR3 nucleotides: TGCGCCAGCAGCCAAGAAGCGTGGGGACAGATAACCTATGGCTACACCTTC. Its translation is CASSQEAWGQITYGYTF.

J is TRBJ2-1 and V is TRBV19; 12 bases are shared with TRBD1. V dropped 3 bases and J dropped 4; count of bases not matched to a gene: 1. The CDR3 totals 15 residues. Germline V gene data show CDR1 as LNHDA and CDR2 as SQIVND (reference sequence). CDR3 sequence reads: CASSMGQGAYNEQFF. Written as DNA, the CDR3 is TGTGCCAGTAGTATGGGACAGGGGGCATACAATGAGCAGTTCTTC.

This chain uses TRBV7-9 with TRBJ2-7, with D possibly TRBD1 on 5 matching bases. This CDR3 has 15 amino acids. Looked up from germline, CDR1 is SEHNR and CDR2 is FQNEAQ (reference sequence). Between the trimmed V and J ends, which lost 5 bases and 3 bases, there was a span of 17 bases. The DNA for the CDR3 is TGTGCCAGCAGCCAATCGCCGTCAGGGATCTACGAGCAGTACTTC. Its translation: CASSQSPSGIYEQYF.

This clone is a singleton in its sample. The rearrangement links TRBV5-4 to TRBJ2-3, with TRBD1 identical over 7 bases. Germline V CDR1 and CDR2: SGHNT, YYREEE (reference sequence). This CDR3 is built from 15 residues. V lost 0 bases and J lost 3; bases outside the gene matches: 4. This CDR3 reads CASSLDGRGTDTQYF. CDR3 in DNA: TGTGCCAGCAGCTTGGATGGCAGGGGGACAGATACGCAGTATTTT.

This clone came up once. J is TRBJ2-7 and V is TRBV6-5; 7 bases line up with TRBD1. Looked up from germline, CDR1 is MNHEY and CDR2 is SVGAGI. The CDR3 runs to 14 residues. The trim removed 7 bases at V and 2 bases at J, leaving 8 bases unmatched. CDR3 region: CASIPTGRPYEQYF. CDR3 coding DNA: TGTGCCAGCATACCGACAGGGAGACCCTACGAGCAGTACTTC.

The CDR3 DNA follows: TGTGCCATCAGACAGGGGGGTTTAAACTACGAGCAGTACTTC. It codes for CAIRQGGLNYEQYF. The chain uses TRBV10-3 and TRBJ2-7, with 8 bases matching TRBD1. CDR1 is ENHRY and CDR2 is SYGVKD in the germline V gene. The V and J ends lost 6 bases and 3 bases, in that order; junction bases with no gene match: 7. This CDR3 region has 14 residues.

The chain employs TRBV7-3 and TRBJ2-2, with D possibly being TRBD2 (6 bases). Germline V gives CDR1 SGHTA, CDR2 FQGTGA. Trimming cost V 5 bases and J 4 bases, with 14 bases left between them. This CDR3 region has 15 residues. CDR3 in DNA: TGTGCCAGCAGCCCCCAAGGGACTCCCACCGGGGAGCTGTTTTTT. This encodes CASSPQGTPTGELFF.

The genes are TRBV29-1 and TRBJ1-2, with 8 nucleotides matching TRBD1. The V gene's germline CDR1 is SQVTM and CDR2 ANQGSEA. V dropped 6 bases and J dropped 7; count of bases not matched to a gene: 10. The CDR3 consists of 13 residues. The CDR3 DNA follows: TGCAGCGTGGTGACCGGGACAGGAGGTGGCTACACCTTC. It is translated as CSVVTGTGGGYTF.

This chain joins TRBV4-1 and TRBJ2-5; perhaps TRBD2 as D (5 bases). The V gene's germline CDR1 is MGHRA and CDR2 YSYEKL. The CDR3 spans 13 residues. Trimming removed 1 base at V and 5 bases at J, with 8 bases between. This chain's CDR3 is CASSQGPGETQYF. DNA for the CDR3: TGCGCCAGCAGCCAAGGTCCGGGGGAGACCCAGTACTTC.

This clone was detected once. This chain joins TRBV6-5 and TRBJ1-1, with D unresolved. CDR1 and CDR2 from the germline V gene are MNHEY and SVGAGI. The CDR3 covers 14 residues. Trimming removed 0 bases from V and 0 bases from J, with 5 bases in between. The CDR3 bases are TGTGCCAGCAGTTACTCTCATCTGAACACTGAAGCTTTCTTT. This sequence encodes CASSYSHLNTEAFF.

This clone showed up just a few times. The V gene is TRBV10-3, the J gene TRBJ2-5; D is possibly TRBD2 (6 bases). The V end was cut by 5 bases, the J end by 2 bases, with 9 bases between. CDR1 is ENHRY, CDR2 SYGVKD, per germline. CDR3 length equals 13 residues. The CDR3 DNA is TGTGCCATCAGTCGGGAGTCACAAGAGACCCAGTACTTC. Residues: CAISRESQETQYF.

V is TRBV5-1 and J is TRBJ1-1; TRBD1 might be the D (5 bases). The germline V gene has CDR1 SGHRS and CDR2 YFSETQ. V was cut by 0 bases and J by 0 bases, with 9 bases left in between. The CDR3 spans 15 residues. CDR3 residues: CASSLEEGVNTEAFF. The DNA for the CDR3 is TGCGCCAGCAGCTTGGAAGAAGGGGTGAACACTGAAGCTTTCTTT.

The V gene is TRBV19, the J gene TRBJ2-7; 7 bases align to TRBD1. Germline V gene sequence: CDR1 LNHDA, CDR2 SQIVND (reference sequence). V gave up 5 bases and J gave up 5 bases; unmatched junction bases: 0. This CDR3 has 11 amino acids. The CDR3 here is CASSQGDEQYF. The CDR3 coding sequence is TGTGCCAGTAGTCAGGGGGACGAGCAGTACTTC.

This chain connects TRBV28 to TRBJ1-1, with 10 bases aligning to TRBD1. V shed 5 bases and J 1 base; nucleotides not matched to a gene: 7. The CDR3 contains 16 residues. Germline V gives CDR1 MDHEN, CDR2 SYDVKM. CDR3 protein: CASSGTGDVKNTEAFF. The CDR3 nucleotides read TGTGCCAGCAGTGGGACAGGGGACGTAAAGAACACTGAAGCTTTCTTT.

The chain carries TRBV6-6 and TRBJ2-7, with 9 bases matching TRBD1. The CDR3 loop spans 15 amino acids. The germline V gene has CDR1 MNHNY and CDR2 SVGAGI (reference sequence). V dropped 2 bases and J dropped 5; count of bases not matched to a gene: 7. The CDR3 DNA follows: TGTGCCAGCAGTTACCTGCGGGACAGGGTGGACGAGCAGTACTTC. Amino acid sequence: CASSYLRDRVDEQYF.